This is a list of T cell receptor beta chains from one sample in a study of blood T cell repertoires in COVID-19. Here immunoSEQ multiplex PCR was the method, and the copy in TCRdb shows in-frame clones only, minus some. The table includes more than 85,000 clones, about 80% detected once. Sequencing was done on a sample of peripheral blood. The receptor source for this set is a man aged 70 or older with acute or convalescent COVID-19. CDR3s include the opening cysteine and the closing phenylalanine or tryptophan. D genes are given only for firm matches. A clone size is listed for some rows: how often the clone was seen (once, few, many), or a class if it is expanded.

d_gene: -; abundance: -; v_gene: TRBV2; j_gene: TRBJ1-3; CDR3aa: CASQGSLSSGNTIYF; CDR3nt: TGTGCCAGCCAGGGCAGCCTGAGCTCTGGAAACACCATATATTTT
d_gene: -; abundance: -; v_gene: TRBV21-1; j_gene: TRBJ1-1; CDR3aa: CASSITYPNTEAFF; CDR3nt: TGTGCCAGCAGCATTACATACCCGAACACTGAAGCTTTCTTT
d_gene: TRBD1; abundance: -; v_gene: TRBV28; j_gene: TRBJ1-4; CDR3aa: CASSFSGGDEKLFF; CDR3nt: TGTGCCAGCAGTTTTTCAGGGGGCGACGAAAAACTGTTTTTT
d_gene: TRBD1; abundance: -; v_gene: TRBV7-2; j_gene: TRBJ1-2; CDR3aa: CASSFSPGDRGRNGYTF; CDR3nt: TGTGCCAGCAGCTTTTCCCCGGGAGACAGGGGTCGAAATGGCTACACCTTC
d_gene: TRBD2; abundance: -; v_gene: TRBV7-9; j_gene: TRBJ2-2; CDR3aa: CASSLARESLNTGELFF; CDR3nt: TGTGCCAGCAGCTTAGCGCGGGAGAGCTTGAACACCGGGGAGCTGTTTTTT
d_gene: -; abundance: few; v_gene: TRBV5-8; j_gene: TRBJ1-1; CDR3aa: CASTSRVVGGTEAFF; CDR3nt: TGTGCCAGCACCTCCAGGGTAGTGGGGGGCACTGAAGCTTTCTTT
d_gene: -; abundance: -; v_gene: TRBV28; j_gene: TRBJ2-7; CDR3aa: CASRGSLIYEQYF; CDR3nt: TGTGCCAGCAGGGGCTCCCTAATTTACGAGCAGTACTTC
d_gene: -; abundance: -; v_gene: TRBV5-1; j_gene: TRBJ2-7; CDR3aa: CASSFTGLLYEQYF; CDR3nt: TGCGCCAGCAGCTTTACAGGGCTCCTCTACGAGCAGTACTTC
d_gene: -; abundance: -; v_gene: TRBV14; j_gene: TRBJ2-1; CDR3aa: CASSQDRKGGVYNEQFF; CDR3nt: TGTGCCAGCAGCCAAGATCGAAAAGGGGGGGTTTACAATGAGCAGTTCTTC
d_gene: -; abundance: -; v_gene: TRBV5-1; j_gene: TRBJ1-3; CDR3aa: CASSLPRLRSENTIYF; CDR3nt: TGCGCCAGCAGCTTGCCTCGTCTACGATCCGAAAACACCATATATTTT